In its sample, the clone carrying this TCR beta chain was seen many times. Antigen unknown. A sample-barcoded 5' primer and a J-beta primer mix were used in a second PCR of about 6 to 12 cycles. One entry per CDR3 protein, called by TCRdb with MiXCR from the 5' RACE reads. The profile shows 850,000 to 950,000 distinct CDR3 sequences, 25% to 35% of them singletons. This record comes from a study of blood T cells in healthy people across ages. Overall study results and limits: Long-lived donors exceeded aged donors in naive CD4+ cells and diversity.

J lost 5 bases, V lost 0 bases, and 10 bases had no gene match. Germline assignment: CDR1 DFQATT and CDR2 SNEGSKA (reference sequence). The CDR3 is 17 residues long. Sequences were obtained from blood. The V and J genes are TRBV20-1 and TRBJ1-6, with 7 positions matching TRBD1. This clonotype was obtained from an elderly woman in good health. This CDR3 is CSARDHTGTANNSPLHF. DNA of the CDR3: TGCAGTGCTAGAGACCACACCGGGACAGCGAATAATTCACCCCTCCACTTT.